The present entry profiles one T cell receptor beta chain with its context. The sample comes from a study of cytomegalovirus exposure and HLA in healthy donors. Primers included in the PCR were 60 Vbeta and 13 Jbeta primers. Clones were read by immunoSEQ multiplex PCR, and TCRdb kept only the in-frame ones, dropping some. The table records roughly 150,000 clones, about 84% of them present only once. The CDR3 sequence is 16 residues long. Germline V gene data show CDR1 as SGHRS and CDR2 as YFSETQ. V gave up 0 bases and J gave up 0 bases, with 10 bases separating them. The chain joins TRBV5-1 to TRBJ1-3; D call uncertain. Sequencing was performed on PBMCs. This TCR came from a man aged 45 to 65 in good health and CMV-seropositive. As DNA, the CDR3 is TGCGCCAGCAGCTTGGGCCAGACTGTCTCTGGAAACACCATATATTTT. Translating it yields CASSLGQTVSGNTIYF.